Following are 23 T cell receptor beta chains from one sample sequenced in a study of control samples from healthy donors and cancer patients. The protocol was immunoSEQ multiplex PCR, while the TCRdb copy is restricted to in-frame clones and leaves out a portion. Here the sample spans approximately 83,000 clones, about 92% being singletons. The sequencing sample was made of blood. The origin of the receptors is a woman younger than 45 in good health.

The V call is TRBV7-9, the J call TRBJ1-3; unclear D gene. V dropped 5 bases and J dropped 3 bases, with 8 bases sitting between them. CDR3 length: 13 amino acids. Germline CDR1 and CDR2: SEHNR and FQNEAQ (reference sequence). CDR3 DNA: TGTGCCAGCAGCCCACAAAATGGAAACACCATATATTTT. The encoded protein is CASSPQNGNTIYF.

There are a few counts of this clone. The J gene is TRBJ2-2, the V gene TRBV6-6, with 13 bases fitting TRBD2. Germline lookup yields CDR1 MNHNY and CDR2 SVGAGI (reference sequence). This CDR3 is 19 amino acids long. V was pared by 5 bases and J by 1 base, with 10 bases of the junction left unmatched. The CDR3 DNA reads as TGTGCCAGCAGTCTGCTCGGACTAGCGGGGGCCCAGAACACCGGGGAGCTGTTTTTT. Its translation: CASSLLGLAGAQNTGELFF.

This chain joins TRBV29-1 and TRBJ2-3; D possibly corresponds to TRBD2 (6 bases). This CDR3 has 16 residues. Germline lookup yields CDR1 SQVTM and CDR2 ANQGSEA. V lost 3 bases and J 7 bases, leaving 23 bases between the germline ends. DNA for the CDR3: TGCAGCGTTGAGGGGGTGGCTAGCGTAGCACTCCATACGCAGTATTTT. Amino acids: CSVEGVASVALHTQYF.

This clone came up once. This rearrangement joins TRBV9 to TRBJ1-6; perhaps TRBD1 as D (6 bases). V was shortened by 3 bases and J by 3 bases, with 13 bases between the two germline ends. There are 16 residues in the CDR3. The V gene's germline CDR1 is SGDLS and CDR2 YYNGEE. The CDR3 DNA sequence: TGTGCCAGCAGCGCCTGGGACAAGAGCTATAATTCACCCCTCCACTTT. Its translation is CASSAWDKSYNSPLHF.

This clone was detected only once. The rearrangement uses TRBV21-1 and TRBJ2-2; TRBD1, the table's D call, lacks a check against the DNA. TRBV21-1 represents a pseudogene. The CDR3 runs to 17 residues. The CDR3 protein is CASSKGQHRANTGELFF. CDR3 nucleotides: TGTGCCAGCAGCAAAGGACAGCATCGCGCGAACACCGGGGAGCTGTTTTTT.

The chain links TRBV7-2 to TRBJ2-5, with TRBD2 matching 9 bases. V gave up 4 bases and J gave up 9 bases; unmatched junction bases: 6. The CDR3 extends over 13 amino acids. From germline, CDR1 is SGHTA and CDR2 FQGNSA. CDR3 sequence reads: CASSWTSAQAQYF. CDR3 DNA: TGTGCCAGCAGCTGGACTAGCGCCCAGGCCCAGTACTTC.

The chain joins TRBV27 to TRBJ2-7, with 9 bases aligning to TRBD2. The CDR3 runs to 17 residues. V dropped 7 bases and J dropped 5; count of bases not matched to a gene: 18. The germline V gene has CDR1 MNHEY and CDR2 SMNVEV (reference sequence). DNA for the CDR3: TGTGCCAGCACCTCCTCGGGGCTAGCGGGATACTGCGACGAGCAGTACTTC. Translation gives CASTSSGLAGYCDEQYF.

The V gene is TRBV2, the J gene TRBJ1-3; D ambiguous. Germline CDR1 and CDR2: SNHLY and FYNNEI. V lost 3 bases, J lost 2 bases, and 8 bases lay in between. The CDR3 loop spans 14 amino acids. The CDR3 sequence: CASSDGNAGNTIYF. As DNA, the CDR3 is TGTGCCAGCAGTGACGGGAATGCTGGAAACACCATATATTTT.

This chain links TRBV15 with TRBJ2-7; 7 bases match TRBD1. Germline values: CDR1 LNHNV, CDR2 YYDKDF (reference sequence). The trim removed 3 bases at V and 2 bases at J, leaving 7 bases unmatched. The CDR3 spans 15 residues. Here the CDR3 reads CATSSDGQAAYEQYF. The CDR3 DNA sequence: TGTGCCACCAGCAGCGACGGACAGGCCGCCTACGAGCAGTACTTC.

The chain is built from TRBV6-4 and TRBJ2-2, with TRBD2 identical over 7 bases. This CDR3 region has 14 residues. Germline V lookup: CDR1 MRHNA, CDR2 SNTAGT. V lost 2 bases to trimming and J lost 5 bases; unmatched junction nucleotides: 2. Here the CDR3 reads CASSDGGETGELFF. CDR3 DNA sequence: TGTGCCAGCAGTGACGGGGGGGAAACCGGGGAGCTGTTTTTT.

The V call is TRBV19, the J call TRBJ2-3; 10 bases are a match to TRBD1. Looked up from germline, CDR1 is LNHDA and CDR2 is SQIVND (reference sequence). Trimming at V came to 7 bases and at J to 5 bases, leaving 6 bases not matched to a gene. The CDR3 runs 14 residues. The CDR3 protein is CASKWDRGRDTQYF. DNA of the CDR3: TGTGCCAGTAAATGGGACAGGGGTCGAGATACGCAGTATTTT.

The chain carries TRBV6-5 and TRBJ2-3; 11 nucleotides agree with TRBD2. The CDR3 sequence is 16 residues long. The germline CDR1 and CDR2 sequences are MNHEY and SVGAGI. Trimming took 4 bases from V and 8 from J; bases not matched to a gene: 11. CDR3: CASSSEPPSGGFTQYF. In DNA form, the CDR3 reads TGTGCCAGCAGTTCCGAACCCCCTAGCGGGGGGTTTACGCAGTATTTT.

The V gene is TRBV5-1, the J gene TRBJ2-1, with 9 bases lining up with TRBD2. V trimming: 9 bases; J trimming: 6 bases; junction bases outside the gene matches: 7. Looked up from germline, CDR1 is SGHRS and CDR2 is YFSETQ. The CDR3 is 13 residues long. This CDR3 is CATSSGIGNEQFF. In nucleotides, the CDR3 is TGCGCCACCTCTAGCGGGATTGGCAATGAGCAGTTCTTC.

The V call is TRBV10-3, the J call TRBJ2-5; the match to TRBD2 covers 11 bases. Germline CDR1 is ENHRY and CDR2 is SYGVKD. Germline trimming cut 6 bases from V and 7 bases from J; bases unmatched to any gene: 7. CDR3 length: 14 residues. Here the CDR3 reads CAISVAGGRGTQYF. DNA for the CDR3: TGTGCCATCAGCGTAGCGGGAGGGCGGGGGACCCAGTACTTC.

V and J are TRBV18 and TRBJ1-3; a possible D gene is TRBD1 (6 bases). Germline assignment: CDR1 KGHSH and CDR2 LQKENI. This CDR3 contains 13 residues. V was trimmed by 7 bases and J by 4 bases, leaving 11 bases between them. As DNA, the CDR3 is TGTGCCAGCTTCACAGGGCCCGGAAACACCATATATTTT. It translates to CASFTGPGNTIYF.

The chain recombines TRBV27 with TRBJ2-3; D might be TRBD1 or TRBD2, each matching 7 bases. Germline-derived CDR1 and CDR2 are MNHEY and SMNVEV (reference sequence). The V and J ends lost 0 bases and 3 bases respectively, with 13 bases between them. This CDR3 comprises 16 residues. CDR3: CASSLSGGGHTDTQYF. CDR3 bases: TGTGCCAGCAGTTTATCGGGAGGGGGCCATACAGATACGCAGTATTTT.

The chain has TRBV3-1 (or the pseudogene TRBV3-2) and TRBJ2-3; TRBD1 might be the D (6 bases). Germline CDR1 LGHDT, CDR2 YNNKEL (reference sequence). This CDR3 region has 17 residues. Trimming pared 3 bases from V and 0 bases from J, leaving 16 bases between. The CDR3 region is CASSQPRGLISTDTQYF. CDR3 nucleotide sequence: TGTGCCAGCAGCCAGCCCAGGGGCTTGATTAGCACAGATACGCAGTATTTT.

This chain joins TRBV27 and TRBJ2-2, with D possibly TRBD2 on 7 matching bases. The CDR3 is 17 residues long. Germline CDR1 reads MNHEY; CDR2 reads SMNVEV (reference sequence). The V and J ends lost 3 bases and 5 bases respectively, with 19 bases between them. This CDR3 reads CASSFDFGGQNTGELFF. In DNA form, the CDR3 reads TGTGCCAGCAGTTTCGATTTCGGGGGGCAAAATACCGGGGAGCTGTTTTTT.

The chain recombines TRBV6-2 or TRBV6-3 with TRBJ1-6; tentative D call: TRBD1 (6 bases). The V end lost 0 bases, the J end lost 6 bases, and 27 bases lay between the germline ends. Looked up from germline, CDR1 is MNHEY and CDR2 is SVGEGT. This CDR3 region has 21 residues. The CDR3, as DNA: TGTGCCAGCAGTTACTCGCTTTTTGTCATCAGGGGTCGAGGGGGTAATTCACCCCTCCACTTT. Translation: CASSYSLFVIRGRGGNSPLHF.

V and J are TRBV11-1 and TRBJ2-1; perhaps TRBD2 as D (5 bases). There are 16 residues in the CDR3. Per germline, CDR1 SGHAT and CDR2 FQDESV (reference sequence). V was cut by 5 bases and J by 10 bases, with 24 bases left in between. The CDR3 DNA reads TGTGCCAGCAGCCTCGGAGGTGCTCCCTTACCTAGGGAGCAGTTCTTC. Encoded protein: CASSLGGAPLPREQFF.

The V and J genes are TRBV9 and TRBJ2-1; D is perhaps TRBD1 (5 bases). Deletions cut 4 bases from V and 10 bases from J, with 15 bases between. The germline V gene encodes CDR1 SGDLS and CDR2 YYNGEE. The CDR3 sequence is 13 residues long. Written as DNA, the CDR3 is TGTGCCAGCAGCTTGATTGACTCAGGGGAGCAGTTCTTC. Amino acid sequence: CASSLIDSGEQFF.

This chain joins TRBV3-1 (or the pseudogene TRBV3-2) and TRBJ1-1, with D perhaps matching TRBD1 (5 bases). The CDR3 runs to 17 residues. V lost 3 bases and J lost 1, with 18 bases in between. Germline-derived CDR1 and CDR2 are LGHDT and YNNKEL (reference sequence). CDR3 protein: CASSHFPRAGTNTEAFF. In DNA, the CDR3 is TGTGCCAGCAGCCATTTTCCCCGAGCGGGGACGAACACTGAAGCTTTCTTT.

J is TRBJ1-1 and V is TRBV15; possibly TRBD1 for D (5 bases). The CDR3 length is 12 residues. Trimming left V 4 bases short and J 7 bases short, with 10 bases between. Germline-derived CDR1 and CDR2 are LNHNV and YYDKDF (reference sequence). CDR3 region: CATSTGEIEAFF. In DNA, the CDR3 is TGTGCCACCAGCACGGGGGAAATTGAAGCTTTCTTT.